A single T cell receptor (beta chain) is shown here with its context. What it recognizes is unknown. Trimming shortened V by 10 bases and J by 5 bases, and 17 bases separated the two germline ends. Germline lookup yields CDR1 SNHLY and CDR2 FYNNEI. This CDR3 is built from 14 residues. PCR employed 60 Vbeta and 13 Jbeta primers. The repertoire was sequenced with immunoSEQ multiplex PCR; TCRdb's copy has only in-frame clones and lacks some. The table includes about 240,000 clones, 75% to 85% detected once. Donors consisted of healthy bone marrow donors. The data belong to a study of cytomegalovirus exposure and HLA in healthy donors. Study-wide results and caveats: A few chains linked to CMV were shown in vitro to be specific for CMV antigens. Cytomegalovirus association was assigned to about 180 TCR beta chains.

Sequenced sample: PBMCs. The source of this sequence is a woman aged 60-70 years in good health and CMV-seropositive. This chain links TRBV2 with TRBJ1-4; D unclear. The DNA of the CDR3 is TGTGCCACCCAAAAAGAGAGTACGAATGAAAAACTGTTTTTT. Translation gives CATQKESTNEKLFF.